This TCR beta chain comes out of a study of blood T cell repertoires in COVID-19 (dated by TCRdb to about 2020). The study in broad terms: The collaborator samples originated in the United States, Italy and Spain and spanned the acute and convalescent phases of COVID-19. The samples were drawn from two sources: the first 160 participants of the ongoing ImmuneRACE study, and over 1,000 subjects contributed by 6 global collaborators. A de-identified subject ID, COVID-19 status, age in years and sex were almost always included in the sample metadata. The material from the prospective study consisted of cDNA or gDNA derived from T cells, B-cell-depleted T cells, or PBMCs. Where available, HLA class I and class II types were taken from metadata supplied by the sample provider and were not determined by assay-based typing. The dataset comprised deeply sampled blood TCRbeta repertoires from subjects exposed to, actively infected with, or recovered from COVID-19. The repertoires were made available in a free public database intended to serve as a resource for research on the immune response to SARS-CoV-2. Broad study findings and their caveats: The quantity of clinical and demographic metadata differed by source and by participant and was supplied without curation.

With respect to this clone: Its antigen remains undetermined. Within one base of it there is no much larger clone, and no base qualities were kept.

Including the terminal cysteine and phenylalanine, the CDR3 comprises 13 residues. Of the read, only the CDR3 DNA is kept; its 39 bases are in frame from base 1. Here V drops 4 bases and J drops 6 bases, and the junction holds 6 bases not matched to any gene. As encoded in the germline V gene, CDR1 is ENHRY while CDR2 is SYGVKD. At one collaborating source in Seattle, patients were enrolled during active infection and were followed longitudinally through the course of disease. The collaborating institutions used their own protocols to collect whole blood in K2EDTA tubes. For TCRbeta analysis, collaborator samples were shipped as frozen whole blood, as isolated PBMCs, or as DNA extracted from either sample type. TCRbeta CDR3 regions were amplified from genomic DNA using the immunoSEQ Assay, a bias-controlled multiplex PCR. Processing in the source paper ran as follows. Within the assay, amplification of reference gene primers was used to estimate how many nucleated cells each sample contained. To quantify the absolute abundance of each unique TCRbeta CDR3 rearrangement, sequence reads were collapsed and filtered. For each sample, productive Simpson clonality was calculated as the square root of Simpson's diversity index across productive rearrangements. TCRdb stores this immuneACCESS table with in-frame sequences only. Part of the clones is absent; in the studies checked, under half of the shortfall reflects unresolved V genes, and no reason is known for the rest. Clone size and V and J calls were adopted from that table, with D and trimming inferred from the DNA. The sample table records about 210,000 clones; around 80% of these occur just once. The ten largest clones add up to 7.8% of the sample.

The source is a woman of 80 years or more with COVID-19, enrolled during active disease. The specimen sequenced was peripheral blood. The rearrangement joined TRBV10-3 to TRBJ2-7, with 7 bases aligning to TRBD1. The nucleotides are TGTGCCATCAGTGTCGACAGGGAAGGCGAGCAGTACTTC. This sequence encodes CAISVDREGEQYF.